These 21 T cell receptor beta chains share one sample of origin, sequenced in a study of blood T cell repertoires in COVID-19. Sequenced by immunoSEQ multiplex PCR; TCRdb stores in-frame clones only, minus some. This repertoire shows under 200,000 clones, approximately 87% found once; its top ten account for about 4%. Sequencing was performed on peripheral blood. These receptors all come from a man younger than 35 with active or convalescent COVID-19.

This chain joins TRBV12-3 or TRBV12-4 and TRBJ2-7; D gene unclear. Trimming stripped 6 bases from V and 3 bases from J, with 9 bases between. CDR3 length: 12 amino acids. The DNA of the CDR3 is TGTGCCAGCAGCCTCCACTGCTACGAGCAGTACGTC. As protein: CASSLHCYEQYV.

V is TRBV19 and J is TRBJ1-6; D is undetermined. Trimming left V 6 bases short and J 7 bases short, with 10 bases between. The germline gives CDR1 LNHDA, CDR2 SQIVND (reference sequence). This CDR3 is 13 amino acids long. The CDR3 sequence: CASRGRLNSPLHF. As DNA, the CDR3 is TGTGCCAGTAGAGGCAGGCTGAATTCACCCCTCCACTTT.

The V gene is TRBV11-2, the J gene TRBJ1-4; D is unresolved. Trimming pared 0 bases from V and 8 bases from J, leaving 10 bases between. This CDR3 is built from 14 residues. The germline V gene has CDR1 SGHAT and CDR2 FQNNGV. CDR3 sequence reads: CASSLELRREKLFF. The CDR3 DNA is TGTGCCAGCAGCTTAGAATTGCGGCGGGAAAAACTGTTTTTT.

The chain recombines TRBV11-3 with TRBJ2-7; 7 positions agree with TRBD1. Losses at the gene ends were 5 bases for V and 0 bases for J; bases not matched to a gene: 4. The CDR3 runs 14 residues. The germline gives CDR1 SGHNT, CDR2 YENEEA. The CDR3: CASSATGSSYEQYF. In DNA, the CDR3 is TGTGCCAGCAGCGCGACAGGGAGCTCCTACGAGCAGTACTTC. The entire variable domain, with the rest obtained from reference TRBV11-3 and TRBJ2-7, is as follows: EAGVVQSPRYKIIEKKQPVAFWCNPISGHNTLYWYLQNLGQGPELLIRYENEEAVDDSQLPKDRFSAERLKGVDSTLKIQPAELGDSAVYLCASSATGSSYEQYFGPGTRLTVT.

The CDR3 bases are TGCAGCGTCGTGCAGGGGGCCGGCGATCAGCCCCAGCATTTT. This translates into CSVVQGAGDQPQHF. This chain uses TRBV29-1 with TRBJ1-5; 8 bases line up with TRBD1. V gave up 6 bases and J gave up 5 bases; unmatched junction bases: 9. The CDR3 has 14 residues. CDR1 is SQVTM and CDR2 is ANQGSEA in the germline V gene.

The chain joins TRBV28 to TRBJ1-1; D not resolved. Between the trimmed V and J ends, which lost 7 bases and 10 bases, there was a span of 19 bases. The CDR3 consists of 13 residues. Looked up from germline, CDR1 is MDHEN and CDR2 is SYDVKM. The CDR3 loop is CASMGNHQFIAFF. In DNA, the CDR3 is TGTGCCAGCATGGGCAATCATCAATTTATAGCTTTCTTT.

The count of this clone is one. The V and J genes are TRBV9 and TRBJ2-5, with a weak D call TRBD1 (5 bases). The germline V gene has CDR1 SGDLS and CDR2 YYNGEE. V was clipped by 3 bases and J by 5 bases, with 14 bases between them. The CDR3 contains 14 residues. Here the CDR3 reads CASSEAPGWETQYF. CDR3 nucleotide sequence: TGTGCCAGCAGCGAGGCCCCAGGGTGGGAGACCCAGTACTTC.

The gene calls are TRBV3-1 (or the pseudogene TRBV3-2) and TRBJ2-1, with D maybe TRBD2 (6 bases). The V gene lost 4 bases and the J gene lost 0 bases, with 10 bases spanning the gap. Per germline, CDR1 LGHDT and CDR2 YNNKEL (reference sequence). The CDR3 is 15 amino acids. CDR3 sequence: CASSRRDFSYNEQFF. As DNA, the CDR3 is TGTGCCAGCAGCCGCCGGGACTTCTCCTACAATGAGCAGTTCTTC.

J is TRBJ1-1 and V is TRBV29-1; D is uncertain. CDR1 is SQVTM and CDR2 is ANQGSEA in the germline V gene. With 7 bases removed from V and 1 base from J, the gap between germline ends came to 13 bases. The CDR3 totals 13 residues. In DNA, the CDR3 is TGCAGCGCCCGCCCCCACAGGAACACTGAAGCTTTCTTT. This translates into CSARPHRNTEAFF. Together with reference TRBV29-1 and TRBJ1-1, the CDR3 gives the full variable domain: SAVISQKPSRDICQRGTSLTIQCQVDSQVTMMFWYRQQPGQSLTLIATANQGSEATYESGFVIDKFPISRPNLTFSTLTVSNMSPEDSSIYLCSARPHRNTEAFFGQGTRLTVV.

The V gene is TRBV28, the J gene TRBJ1-5, with D uncertain. The germline CDR1 and CDR2 sequences are MDHEN and SYDVKM. V was pared by 1 base and J by 7 bases, with 11 bases between. CDR3 size: 14 residues. DNA for the CDR3: TGTGCCAGCAGTTTATCGTGGGCTGAGCAGCCCCAGCATTTT. It specifies CASSLSWAEQPQHF.

The genes are TRBV7-9 and TRBJ1-2; 9 bases align to TRBD1. Germline V CDR1 and CDR2: SEHNR, FQNEAQ (reference sequence). Germline trimming cut 5 bases from V and 8 bases from J; bases unmatched to any gene: 15. The CDR3 runs 16 residues. In DNA, the CDR3 is TGTGCCAGCAGCCGTCTCCGAGACAGGGGGAGTGGAGGCTACACCTTC. This encodes CASSRLRDRGSGGYTF.

The chain has TRBV27 and TRBJ2-5; no clear D. Between the trimmed V and J ends, which lost 5 bases and 5 bases, there was a span of 12 bases. CDR1 is MNHEY, CDR2 SMNVEV, per germline (reference sequence). The CDR3 spans 13 residues. CDR3 sequence reads: CASSTDFGETQYF. DNA of the CDR3: TGTGCCAGCAGTACTGATTTCGGGGAGACCCAGTACTTC.

The V gene is TRBV5-4, the J gene TRBJ2-5; weak D call: TRBD1 (5 bases). There are 15 residues in the CDR3. The V gene's germline CDR1 is SGHNT and CDR2 YYREEE (reference sequence). V was clipped by 2 bases and J by 5 bases, with 16 bases between them. CDR3 residues: CASSLAGSVVETQYF. CDR3 in DNA: TGTGCCAGCAGCTTAGCAGGGTCGGTGGTGGAGACCCAGTACTTC.

This chain joins TRBV11-3 and TRBJ2-6; the match to TRBD1 covers 7 bases. Germline V lookup: CDR1 SGHNT, CDR2 YENEEA. Unmatched junction bases numbered 4, after V lost 5 bases and J lost 0 bases. There are 16 residues in the CDR3. The CDR3 nucleotides are TGTGCCAGCAGCCGAACAGGGGCCTCTGGGGCCAACGTCCTGACTTTC. Its protein product is CASSRTGASGANVLTF.

The gene calls are TRBV5-1 and TRBJ2-3; 13 nucleotides agree with TRBD2. With 4 bases clipped from V and 2 bases from J, the junction kept 7 bases outside the gene matches. Germline V gene sequence: CDR1 SGHRS, CDR2 YFSETQ. The CDR3 sequence is 17 residues long. The CDR3 reads CASSERLAGGLTDTQYF. CDR3 sequence (DNA): TGCGCCAGCAGCGAAAGACTAGCGGGAGGCCTCACAGATACGCAGTATTTT.

The chain employs TRBV4-2 and TRBJ2-7; 7 nucleotides line up with TRBD1. V was pared by 0 bases and J by 1 base, with 6 bases of the junction left unmatched. The germline gives CDR1 LGHNA, CDR2 YNFKEQ. This CDR3 has 16 amino acids. CDR3 sequence: CASSQDLRGPSYEQYF. The CDR3 DNA reads as TGTGCCAGCAGCCAAGATCTGAGGGGGCCTTCCTACGAGCAGTACTTC.

This clone was seen a handful of times. This chain links TRBV10-3 with TRBJ1-1; 10 bases agree with TRBD1. The CDR3 sequence is 18 residues long. CDR1 ENHRY and CDR2 SYGVKD come from the germline V gene. The V and J ends lost 2 bases and 0 bases, in that order; junction bases with no gene match: 9. The CDR3, as DNA: TGTGCCATCAGTGAGAGATTGGGACAGGGGCGCATGAACACTGAAGCTTTCTTT. It codes for CAISERLGQGRMNTEAFF.

V and J are TRBV12-3 or TRBV12-4 and TRBJ1-1; tentatively, D is TRBD1 (6 bases). The ends were cut back, 8 bases at V and 4 bases at J, with 11 bases in the middle. The CDR3 is 12 residues long. CDR3 nucleotide sequence: TGTGCCAGCGGAACAGGGTTCACTGAAGCTTTCTTT. Its translation: CASGTGFTEAFF.

The chain carries TRBV12-5 and TRBJ2-1, with 9 bases fitting TRBD1. With 1 base clipped from V and 5 bases from J, the junction kept 3 bases outside the gene matches. The germline gives CDR1 LGHNT, CDR2 FRNRAP. The CDR3 spans 15 residues. CDR3 coding DNA: TGTGCTAGTGGTTTGGAGGGGACAGGGAACAATGAGCAGTTCTTC. Amino acids: CASGLEGTGNNEQFF.

The chain employs TRBV6-4 and TRBJ2-3; the match to TRBD1 covers 10 bases. The V and J ends lost 4 bases and 5 bases, in that order; junction bases with no gene match: 6. From germline, CDR1 is MRHNA and CDR2 SNTAGT. The CDR3 totals 15 residues. The CDR3 sequence: CASSATGGALDTQYF. The CDR3 region has the DNA TGTGCCAGCAGTGCGACAGGGGGCGCGTTAGATACGCAGTATTTT.

The V and J genes are TRBV19 and TRBJ2-1; maybe TRBD2 (6 bases). Deletions cut 3 bases from V and 1 base from J, with 10 bases between. The CDR3 has 15 residues. Germline CDR1 LNHDA, CDR2 SQIVND (reference sequence). CDR3 in DNA: TGTGCCAGTAGTATGGGGGGTGGGTCCTACAATGAGCAGTTCTTC. Translating it yields CASSMGGGSYNEQFF.